The rows below give T cell receptor beta chains drawn from one sample of a study of T cells after posttransplantation cyclophosphamide. TCRdb's table, derived via immunoSEQ multiplex PCR, lists solely in-frame clones and lacks some. Sampling found roughly 3,800 clones, none seen once. Source: PBMCs, taken after allogeneic stem cell transplant with posttransplant cyclophosphamide. The receptors stem from a young adult female patient who received an allogeneic stem cell transplant from an unrelated donor, was CMV-positive, and had acute GVHD only. Some T cells may arise from the graft donor. CDR3s include the opening cysteine and the closing phenylalanine or tryptophan. The D gene is left open where the match is weak. The size of a clone is reported for some rows only, either as once, few or many, or as a class for expanded clones.

clone size	D gene	V gene	J gene	CDR3 protein	CDR3 DNA
many	NA	TRBV27	TRBJ1-4	CASRINRDDEKLFF	TGTGCCAGCAGGATAAACAGGGATGATGAAAAACTGTTTTTT
medium-sized	NA	TRBV7-8	TRBJ2-3	CASSLMAAWQYF	TGTGCCAGCAGCTTAATGGCGGCCTGGCAGTATTTT
many	NA	TRBV30	TRBJ1-4	CAQGFNEKLFF	TGTGCCCAGGGGTTTAATGAAAAACTGTTTTTT
few	TRBD1	TRBV19	TRBJ1-2	CASSRGQGGIYGYTF	TGTGCCAGTAGTAGGGGACAGGGTGGTATCTATGGCTACACCTTC
medium-sized	TRBD1	TRBV5-8	TRBJ1-1	CASSLTTGVRTEAFF	TGTGCCAGCAGCCTGACAACAGGGGTTCGGACTGAAGCTTTCTTT
many	TRBD2	TRBV5-1	TRBJ2-3	CASSLVMRGVDTQYF	TGCGCCAGCAGCTTGGTGATGCGGGGGGTAGATACGCAGTATTTT
many	TRBD1	TRBV6-5	TRBJ2-7	CASTNPGTAYEQYF	TGTGCCAGCACCAACCCCGGGACAGCCTACGAGCAGTACTTC
many	TRBD1	TRBV6-5	TRBJ1-5	CASSMGQGNQPQHF	TGTGCCAGCAGTATGGGACAGGGGAATCAGCCCCAGCATTTT
many	NA	TRBV7-9	TRBJ2-7	CASSLGGSWYF	TGTGCCAGCAGCTTAGGAGGTTCGTGGTACTTC
few	NA	TRBV5-1	TRBJ1-5	CASSFEGDQAQHF	TGCGCCAGCAGCTTCGAGGGGGATCAGGCCCAGCATTTT
many	TRBD2	TRBV28	TRBJ2-1	CASSPPSAGVHEQFF	TGTGCCAGCAGTCCCCCCTCTGCGGGAGTCCATGAGCAGTTCTTC
many	NA	TRBV10-1	TRBJ2-5	CASSQTAGETQYF	TGCGCCAGCAGCCAGACAGCAGGAGAGACCCAGTACTTC
many	NA	TRBV25-1	TRBJ2-1	CASSESLGGDDNEQFF	TGTGCCAGCAGTGAATCCCTAGGCGGGGACGACAATGAGCAGTTCTTC
many	NA	TRBV7-9	TRBJ2-7	CASSLEGVAARNEQYF	TGTGCCAGCAGCTTAGAAGGGGTAGCGGCGAGGAACGAGCAGTACTTC
medium-sized	TRBD1	TRBV2	TRBJ1-1	CASSEFEVTGESEAFF	TGTGCCAGCAGTGAGTTTGAGGTGACAGGGGAATCGGAAGCTTTCTTT
many	NA	TRBV6-1	TRBJ1-1	CASRPEGMSTEAFF	TGTGCCAGCAGACCGGAGGGTATGAGCACTGAAGCTTTCTTT
many	NA	TRBV18	TRBJ1-1	CASSPGLSNTEAFF	TGTGCCAGCTCACCAGGACTATCGAACACTGAAGCTTTCTTT
NA	NA	TRBV9	TRBJ2-7	CASSGGVRGHEQYF	TGTGCCAGCAGCGGCGGGGTAAGGGGACACGAGCAGTACTTC
many	TRBD2	TRBV4-2	TRBJ2-7	CASSQYPAGGYEQYF	TGTGCCAGCAGCCAATACCCAGCGGGAGGGTACGAGCAGTACTTC
many	TRBD1	TRBV9	TRBJ1-4	CASSPRDSSTNEKLFF	TGTGCCAGCAGCCCCCGGGACAGCTCAACTAATGAAAAACTGTTTTTT
many	TRBD1	TRBV28	TRBJ2-5	CASSTRQGEETQYF	TGTGCCAGCAGTACCCGACAGGGAGAAGAGACCCAGTACTTC
medium-sized	NA	TRBV28	TRBJ2-7	CASSSPTLAVNEQYF	TGTGCCAGCAGTTCCCCCACTCTAGCAGTAAACGAGCAGTACTTC
NA	TRBD2	TRBV5-4	TRBJ2-2	CASIFLTSGRSAGELFF	TGTGCCAGCATATTCCTCACTAGCGGGAGATCAGCGGGGGAGCTGTTTTTT
many	TRBD1	TRBV5-1	TRBJ1-1	CASSLDPRGLGAFF	TGCGCCAGCAGCTTGGACCCTAGGGGGCTTGGGGCTTTCTTT
many	TRBD1	TRBV30	TRBJ2-7	CAWSVGDRGYEQYF	TGTGCCTGGAGTGTTGGGGACAGGGGTTACGAGCAGTACTTC
many	TRBD1	TRBV15	TRBJ2-7	CATSRDPPGQGRYEQYF	TGTGCCACCAGCAGAGATCCTCCGGGACAGGGACGATACGAGCAGTACTTC
many	TRBD1	TRBV27	TRBJ2-1	CASRERPQGAAYNEQFF	TGTGCCAGCAGGGAGCGGCCACAGGGGGCGGCCTACAATGAGCAGTTCTTC
many	TRBD1	TRBV18	TRBJ1-3	CASSTGTALTSGNTIYF	TGTGCCAGCTCAACGGGGACAGCTTTGACCTCTGGAAACACCATATATTTT
many	NA	TRBV20-1	TRBJ2-1	CSASDGVEQFF	TGCAGTGCTAGTGACGGAGTGGAGCAGTTCTTC
medium-sized	TRBD1	TRBV4-2	TRBJ1-1	CASSQATGGTEAFF	TGTGCCAGCAGCCAAGCCACAGGGGGCACTGAAGCTTTCTTT
many	TRBD1	TRBV7-9	TRBJ1-4	CASSSLTGMAEKLFF	TGTGCCAGCAGCTCACTGACAGGGATGGCTGAAAAACTGTTTTTT
medium-sized	TRBD2	TRBV28	TRBJ2-1	CASSRSGSGGYNEQFF	TGTGCCAGCAGTCGTAGCGGGAGCGGGGGTTACAATGAGCAGTTCTTC
NA	NA	TRBV10-3	TRBJ1-2	CAISVSDGDYGYTF	TGTGCCATCAGTGTAAGCGACGGGGACTATGGCTACACCTTC
many	TRBD2	TRBV5-3	TRBJ2-5	CARSLGEGAGQETQYF	TGTGCCAGAAGCTTGGGGGAGGGAGCGGGGCAAGAGACCCAGTACTTC
many	TRBD2	TRBV5-1	TRBJ2-1	CASGLSGTSDFYNEQFF	TGCGCCAGCGGACTCTCCGGGACTAGCGATTTCTACAATGAGCAGTTCTTC
many	TRBD1	TRBV13	TRBJ1-1	CASSQGAQTLNTEAFF	TGTGCCAGCAGCCAGGGGGCCCAGACATTGAACACTGAAGCTTTCTTT
large	NA	TRBV30	TRBJ1-4	CAWSVWAENEKLFF	TGTGCCTGGAGTGTATGGGCCGAAAATGAAAAACTGTTTTTT
few	TRBD1	TRBV19	TRBJ2-7	CASSPPYRDSYPYEQYF	TGTGCCAGTAGTCCCCCTTACCGGGACAGCTACCCTTACGAGCAGTACTTC
many	NA	TRBV13	TRBJ2-7	CASSLKSNREDYEQYF	TGTGCCAGCAGCTTAAAATCGAACAGGGAAGACTACGAGCAGTACTTC
many	TRBD2	TRBV5-5	TRBJ2-3	CASSLTSGTSTDTQYF	TGTGCCAGCAGCTTAACTAGCGGGACTAGCACAGATACGCAGTATTTT
many	TRBD2	TRBV27	TRBJ2-1	CASSLLKTSGTIDEQFF	TGTGCCAGCAGTTTACTTAAGACTAGCGGGACTATCGATGAGCAGTTCTTC
few	NA	TRBV30	TRBJ1-4	CAWTKDRRANERLFF	TGTGCCTGGACCAAAGACAGGAGAGCTAATGAAAGACTGTTTTTT
many	NA	TRBV7-8	TRBJ2-7	CASSPRGPSYEQYF	TGTGCCAGCAGCCCGCGCGGCCCCTCCTACGAGCAGTACTTC
NA	TRBD2	TRBV6-6	TRBJ2-7	CASRSTSGGFYEQYF	TGTGCCAGCAGGTCGACTAGCGGGGGCTTCTACGAGCAGTACTTC
many	NA	TRBV29-1	TRBJ1-1	CSVEQGQMNTEAFF	TGCAGCGTTGAACAAGGACAGATGAACACTGAAGCTTTCTTT
medium-sized	NA	TRBV10-3	TRBJ2-1	CASTEGGGEQFF	TGTGCCTCAACGGAAGGGGGTGGGGAGCAGTTCTTC
many	NA	TRBV19	TRBJ2-1	CASRPAERPYNEQFF	TGTGCCAGTAGACCCGCGGAAAGACCCTACAATGAGCAGTTCTTC
many	TRBD1	TRBV6-6	TRBJ1-2	CASIYGTANYGYTF	TGTGCCAGCATTTATGGGACAGCTAACTATGGCTACACCTTC